This section outlines one TCR beta chain sequence together with its context. Its target antigen remains unknown. Base qualities were left out, and no much larger clone turns up one base away. The germline V gene yields MNHEY for CDR1 and SVGAGI for CDR2. Here V drops 2 bases and J drops 3 bases, and the junction holds 15 bases not matched to any gene. The CDR3 holds 19 amino acids from the cysteine to the phenylalanine. Of all the DNA, just the CDR3 is kept, 57 bases in frame from base 1. TCR beta repertoires were profiled from peripheral blood of about a dozen young patients with multiple sclerosis to demonstrate the VDJtools post-analysis software. The multiple sclerosis patients were children and adolescents between roughly 6 and 17 years of age. The source of the sample is a study of post-analysis software for immune sequencing data (dated by TCRdb to between 2015 and 2016). About the full investigation: Disease courses on record covered relapsing-remitting, secondary progressive and progressive-relapsing multiple sclerosis, though some patients had no subtype annotation. A subset of samples was prepared in parallel using single-end sample barcoding, then pooled and co-amplified after Illumina adapter ligation. Patient repertoires were compared against 11 previously published healthy control repertoires from donors aged 6 to 25 years. General findings and caveats noted by the study authors: The multiple sclerosis patient group was slightly younger than the control group. Normalized Chao1 diversity was significantly lower in multiple sclerosis patients than controls, suggesting substantial peripheral T-cell clonal expansion. When samples were clustered directly using the F measure, samples prepared in the same batch co-clustered strongly, which prompted a batch-effect correction. Significantly higher frequencies in patients than in controls were found for a handful of TRBV segments, including TRBV5-6, TRBV5-1 and TRBV20-1.

The method behind the library was PCR. Sequencing instrument: Illumina HiSeq 2500. To reduce PCR and sequencing biases, unique molecular identifiers were incorporated into the TCR beta cDNA libraries. Per 1 to 10 million input T cells, 500,000 or so cDNA molecules were obtained, such that each molecule approximated one T cell. The patient libraries were prepared and sequenced using the same protocol as the earlier healthy control dataset. Within a given batch, samples were prepared together, multiplexed and sequenced on the same HiSeq lane. The original pipeline was this. Raw barcoded reads were processed with MIGEC, and single-read molecular identifier groups were discarded before consensus assembly and CDR3 extraction. Clonotype tables were post-analysed with VDJtools, and diversity was normalized by down-sampling all datasets to the smallest sample size. Repertoire overlap clustering matched CDR3 amino acid but not nucleotide sequences to correct batch-related cross-sample contamination. The public reads were reprocessed in TCRdb via fastp at Q25 and MiXCR, keeping in-frame beta chains. Rows merge per CDR3 protein into single entries with the most common DNA and genes. In this record, the V and J calls reflect TCRdb's handling and not the investigators' own analysis. Recorded for this sample are roughly 170,000 distinct CDR3 sequences; approximately 31% of them occurred a single time. About 1.6% of the sample goes to the ten largest clones.

The chain uses TRBV6-5 and TRBJ1-5; 8 central nucleotides agree with TRBD1. The clonotype was recovered from a girl aged 10 to 17 with multiple sclerosis. The sample was blood. The DNA sequence is given as TGTGCCAGCAGTTACCCGAGTATCCAGGACAGGGTCAACAATCAGCCCCAGCATTTT. Translated, this is CASSYPSIQDRVNNQPQHF.